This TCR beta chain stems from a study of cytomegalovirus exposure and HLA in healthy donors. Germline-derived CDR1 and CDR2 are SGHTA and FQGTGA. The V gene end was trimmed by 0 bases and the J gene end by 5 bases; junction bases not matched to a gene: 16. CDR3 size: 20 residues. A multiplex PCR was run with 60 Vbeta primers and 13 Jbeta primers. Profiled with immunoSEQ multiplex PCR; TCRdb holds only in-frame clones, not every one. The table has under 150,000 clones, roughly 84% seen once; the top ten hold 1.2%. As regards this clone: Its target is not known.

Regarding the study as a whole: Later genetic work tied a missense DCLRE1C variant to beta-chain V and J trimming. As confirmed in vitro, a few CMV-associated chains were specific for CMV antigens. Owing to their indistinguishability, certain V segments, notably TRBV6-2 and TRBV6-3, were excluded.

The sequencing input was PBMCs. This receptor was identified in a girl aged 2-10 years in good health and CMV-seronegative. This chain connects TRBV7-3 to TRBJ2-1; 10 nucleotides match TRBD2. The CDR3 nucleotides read TGTGCCAGCAGCTTAACCCCCCTAGCGGGGGCCCTCTACATTCACAATGAGCAGTTCTTC. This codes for CASSLTPLAGALYIHNEQFF.